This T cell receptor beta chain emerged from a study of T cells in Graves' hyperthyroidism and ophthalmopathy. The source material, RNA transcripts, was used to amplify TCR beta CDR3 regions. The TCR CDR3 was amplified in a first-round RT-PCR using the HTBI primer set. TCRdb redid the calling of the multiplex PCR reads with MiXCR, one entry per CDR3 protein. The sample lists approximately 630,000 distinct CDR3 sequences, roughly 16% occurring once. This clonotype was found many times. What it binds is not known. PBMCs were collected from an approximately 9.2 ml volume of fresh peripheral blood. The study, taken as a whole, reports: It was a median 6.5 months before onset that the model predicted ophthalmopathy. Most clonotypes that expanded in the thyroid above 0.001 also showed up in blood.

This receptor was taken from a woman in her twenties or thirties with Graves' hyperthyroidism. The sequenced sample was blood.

CDR3 residues: CASIAGSSYNEQFF. As DNA, the CDR3 is TGTGCCAGCATCGCCGGGAGCTCCTACAATGAGCAGTTCTTC. The J gene is TRBJ2-1, the V gene TRBV2; a weak D match, TRBD2 (6 bases). This CDR3 comprises 14 residues. CDR1 is SNHLY and CDR2 is FYNNEI in the germline V gene. The V gene lost 7 bases and the J gene lost 0 bases, with 10 bases spanning the gap. The whole variable domain, filled in from reference TRBV2 and TRBJ2-1, reads EPEVTQTPSHQVTQMGQEVILRCVPISNHLYFYWYRQILGQKVEFLVSFYNNEISEKSEIFDDQFSVERPDGSNFTLKIRSTKLEDSAMYFCASIAGSSYNEQFFGPGTRLTVL.